These 22 T cell receptor beta chains share one sample of origin, sequenced in a study of T cells after posttransplantation cyclophosphamide (dated by TCRdb to about 2016). The library was obtained by the immunoSEQ multiplex PCR assay. The table was pulled from immuneACCESS by TCRdb, which kept in-frame rearrangements only. Such tables lose some clones; where checked, under half of the loss comes from unresolved V genes, and the rest has no known cause. In all, the sample holds under 75,000 clones, and approximately 92% of those were seen once. The ten largest clones take up roughly 2.9% of the sample. Sample: PBMCs. The origin of the receptors is a woman aged 25 to 39 in good health and a related stem cell transplant donor.

In this sample, this clone turned up once. The V call is TRBV4-2, the J call TRBJ2-1, with 9 bases identical to TRBD2. The V gene's germline CDR1 is LGHNA and CDR2 YNFKEQ. J gave up 4 bases and V 0 bases, and 4 bases lay outside the gene matches. The length of the CDR3 is 16 residues. The CDR3 here is CASSQEPSGIYNEQFF. As DNA, the CDR3 is TGTGCCAGCAGCCAAGAACCTAGCGGGATATACAATGAGCAGTTCTTC.

V and J are TRBV7-9 and TRBJ2-1, with D hard to call. This CDR3 has 14 residues. V lost 6 bases and J lost 4, with 13 bases in between. Germline lookup yields CDR1 SEHNR and CDR2 FQNEAQ (reference sequence). In DNA form, the CDR3 reads TGTGCCAGCAGTTCACCGTTTGGTTACAATGAGCAGTTCTTC. Encoded protein: CASSSPFGYNEQFF.

The chain has TRBV7-2 and TRBJ2-1; the D is unclear. The length of the CDR3 is 15 residues. Germline V gene lookup returns CDR1 SGHTA and CDR2 FQGNSA. Trimming pared 1 base from V and 5 bases from J, leaving 12 bases between. The CDR3 nucleotides are TGTGCCAGCAGCTTAGTGTGGGCGTCTGACAATGAGCAGTTCTTC. This encodes CASSLVWASDNEQFF.

The rearrangement joins TRBV18 to TRBJ1-4; no definite D call. V was shortened by 8 bases and J by 8 bases, with 12 bases between the two germline ends. CDR1 is KGHSH and CDR2 is LQKENI in the germline V gene. The CDR3 spans 12 residues. DNA for the CDR3: TGTGCCAGCGGTTCAGATGAGGAAAAACTGTTTTTT. This codes for CASGSDEEKLFF.

The chain has TRBV5-5 and TRBJ2-3; no definite D call. Germline V gene data show CDR1 as SGHKS and CDR2 as YYEKEE (reference sequence). CDR3 length: 14 amino acids. Trimming cost V 2 bases and J 2 bases, with 9 bases left between them. As DNA, the CDR3 is TGTGCCAGCAGCTTAGACCGCTCCACAGATACGCAGTATTTT. Its protein is CASSLDRSTDTQYF. The variable domain in full, completed from reference TRBV5-5 and TRBJ2-3, reads DAGVTQSPTHLIKTRGQQVTLRCSPISGHKSVSWYQQVLGQGPQFIFQYYEKEERGRGNFPDRFSARQFPNYSSELNVNALLLGDSALYLCASSLDRSTDTQYFGPGTRLTVL.

This clone was found once. V and J are TRBV18 and TRBJ2-7; 8 bases match TRBD2. The germline V gene has CDR1 KGHSH and CDR2 LQKENI. The V gene end was trimmed by 0 bases and the J gene end by 3 bases; junction bases not matched to a gene: 7. This CDR3 spans 16 amino acids. Here the CDR3 reads CASSPPETRGGYEQYF. In DNA, the CDR3 is TGTGCCAGCTCACCACCGGAAACCCGGGGGGGCTACGAGCAGTACTTC.

This clone has only one observation. The genes are TRBV30 and TRBJ1-2; D is undetermined. This CDR3 spans 14 amino acids. Germline-derived CDR1 and CDR2 are GTSNPN and SVGIG (reference sequence). With 4 bases removed from V and 1 base from J, the gap between germline ends came to 13 bases. The CDR3 protein is CAWIEGPFNYGYTF. CDR3 coding DNA: TGTGCCTGGATCGAAGGACCGTTTAACTATGGCTACACCTTC.

This chain connects TRBV7-2 to TRBJ1-6; D possibly corresponds to TRBD1 (5 bases). Between the trimmed V and J ends, which lost 5 bases and 5 bases, there was a span of 16 bases. The CDR3 has 16 amino acids. Germline assignment: CDR1 SGHTA and CDR2 FQGNSA. CDR3 sequence (DNA): TGTGCCAGCAGCCCGCGGGCAGGGCGGAATAATTCACCCCTCCACTTT. It specifies CASSPRAGRNNSPLHF.

The V gene is TRBV6-1, the J gene TRBJ2-5; D gene unclear. The germline gives CDR1 MNHNS, CDR2 SASEGT. The CDR3 has 12 residues. With 8 bases removed from V and 1 base from J, the gap between germline ends came to 8 bases. The DNA for the CDR3 is TGTGCCAGCCGACACGGCCAAGAGACCCAGTACTTC. It encodes CASRHGQETQYF.

The J gene is TRBJ2-3, the V gene TRBV7-7; D may be TRBD1 or TRBD2 (6 bases each). Deletions cut 5 bases from V and 0 bases from J, with 12 bases between. CDR3 length: 15 residues. Germline V gene lookup returns CDR1 SSHAT and CDR2 FNYEAQ (reference sequence). CDR3 loop: CASSLAGHSTDTQYF. DNA for the CDR3: TGTGCCAGCAGCCTCGCGGGACATAGCACAGATACGCAGTATTTT. The full variable domain, with the rest looked up from reference TRBV7-7 and TRBJ2-3, is GAGVSQSPRYKVTKRGQDVTLRCDPISSHATLYWYQQALGQGPEFLTYFNYEAQPDKSGLPSDRFSAERPEGSISTLTIQRTEQRDSAMYRCASSLAGHSTDTQYFGPGTRLTVL.

The rearrangement uses TRBV4-1 and TRBJ2-7; D gene uncertain. CDR3 length: 15 amino acids. Germline values: CDR1 MGHRA, CDR2 YSYEKL. Trimming left V 4 bases short and J 7 bases short, with 20 bases between. As DNA, the CDR3 is TGCGCCAGCAGCCGTGTCGGAGATCGGGTAGTGGAGCAGTACTTC. Translation gives CASSRVGDRVVEQYF.

The chain uses TRBV11-2 and TRBJ2-6; D gene ambiguous. Germline V gene sequence: CDR1 SGHAT, CDR2 FQNNGV. Trimming pared 1 base from V and 7 bases from J, leaving 11 bases between. The length of the CDR3 is 15 residues. The CDR3 region has the DNA TGTGCCAGCAGCTTAGTATTAGGGAACGCCAACGTCCTGACTTTC. Translating it yields CASSLVLGNANVLTF.

The chain recombines TRBV7-9 with TRBJ2-1; unclear D gene. The CDR3 length is 16 residues. V was pared by 4 bases and J by 7 bases, with 20 bases between. The germline gives CDR1 SEHNR, CDR2 FQNEAQ (reference sequence). The DNA for the CDR3 is TGTGCCAGCAGCTCCTTACTGACTCCCATTACTAATGAGCAGTTCTTC. Encoded protein: CASSSLLTPITNEQFF.

This sequence joins TRBV7-2 and TRBJ2-1; tentative D call: TRBD2 (5 bases). CDR1 and CDR2 from the germline V gene are SGHTA and FQGNSA. The CDR3 extends over 14 amino acids. V gave up 6 bases and J gave up 8 bases, with 17 bases separating them. The CDR3 bases are TGTGCCAGCAGGGCGCTAATTGCGGGCGATGAGCAGTTCTTC. Encoded protein: CASRALIAGDEQFF. The full variable domain, in which reference TRBV7-2 and TRBJ2-1 provide the parts outside the CDR3, is GAGVSQSPSNKVTEKGKDVELRCDPISGHTALYWYRQSLGQGLEFLIYFQGNSAPDKSGLPSDRFSAERTGGSVSTLTIQRTQQEDSAVYLCASRALIAGDEQFFGPGTRLTVL.

The gene calls are TRBV15 and TRBJ2-3, with 10 bases fitting TRBD2. Germline CDR1 and CDR2: LNHNV and YYDKDF (reference sequence). The junction had 1 base not matched to a gene; V was cut back by 3 bases and J by 1 base. The CDR3 runs 15 residues. CDR3 in amino acids: CATSSGTSGTDTQYF. CDR3 coding DNA: TGTGCCACCAGCAGTGGGACTAGCGGCACAGATACGCAGTATTTT.

The gene calls are TRBV28 and TRBJ1-1; 10 bases agree with TRBD1. Germline V gene sequence: CDR1 MDHEN, CDR2 SYDVKM. CDR3 size: 17 residues. The V segment lost 5 bases and the J segment 0 bases; nucleotides outside the gene matches: 9. CDR3 sequence reads: CASSIRDRGVMNTEAFF. CDR3 sequence (DNA): TGTGCCAGCAGTATCCGGGACAGGGGCGTTATGAACACTGAAGCTTTCTTT.

CDR3 loop: CASSRSSFTDTQYF. CDR3 coding DNA: TGTGCCAGCAGCCGATCTAGCTTCACAGATACGCAGTATTTT. The V gene is TRBV27, the J gene TRBJ2-3, with D possibly TRBD2 on 5 matching bases. This CDR3 has 14 amino acids. Germline CDR1 is MNHEY and CDR2 is SMNVEV (reference sequence). With 6 bases removed from V and 2 bases from J, the gap between germline ends came to 12 bases.

The count of this clone is one. This chain links TRBV2 with TRBJ1-5; 8 bases fit TRBD1. J lost 5 bases, V lost 5 bases, and 11 bases had no gene match. Germline CDR1 reads SNHLY; CDR2 reads FYNNEI. The CDR3 covers 16 residues. In nucleotides, the CDR3 is TGTGCCAGCAGTAGAGGACAGGGTTGGGACCATCAGCCCCAGCATTTT. This encodes CASSRGQGWDHQPQHF.

The chain employs TRBV5-4 and TRBJ2-5; 8 bases agree with TRBD1. The CDR3 has 18 amino acids. Germline V gives CDR1 SGHNT, CDR2 YYREEE (reference sequence). V dropped 4 bases and J dropped 2; count of bases not matched to a gene: 16. In nucleotides, the CDR3 is TGTGCCAGCAGCACAGGACAGGGCTATTGGCTGGTACAAGAGACCCAGTACTTC. Translating gives CASSTGQGYWLVQETQYF.

The rearrangement joins TRBV4-1 to TRBJ2-3, with TRBD1 matching over 7 bases. The CDR3 spans 15 residues. With V trimmed by 3 bases and J by 0 bases, 3 bases remained unmatched. Germline V gene data show CDR1 as MGHRA and CDR2 as YSYEKL. The CDR3 nucleotides are TGCGCCAGCAGCCACGGGACAGTAAGCACAGATACGCAGTATTTT. Protein: CASSHGTVSTDTQYF.

CDR3: CASSRFDRVGETQYF. In DNA form, the CDR3 reads TGCGCCAGCAGCCGTTTTGACAGGGTGGGGGAGACCCAGTACTTC. The genes are TRBV5-1 and TRBJ2-5; 7 positions match TRBD1. Germline CDR1 reads SGHRS; CDR2 reads YFSETQ. CDR3 length equals 15 residues. J gave up 5 bases and V 4 bases, and 11 bases lay outside the gene matches.

This chain's CDR3 is CASSLRTSGTDTQYF. CDR3 DNA sequence: TGTGCCAGCAGCTTAAGGACTAGCGGCACAGATACGCAGTATTTT. The V and J genes are TRBV7-9 and TRBJ2-3; 9 positions agree with TRBD2. The CDR3 loop spans 15 amino acids. V lost 2 bases to trimming and J lost 1 base; unmatched junction nucleotides: 1. CDR1 is SEHNR and CDR2 is FQNEAQ in the germline V gene (reference sequence).